The following is a T cell receptor (beta chain) sequence with its context. As yet, its antigen is unknown. Trimming stripped 5 bases from V and 7 bases from J, with 11 bases between. From germline, CDR1 is DFQATT and CDR2 SNEGSKA (reference sequence). The CDR3 has 11 residues. The record originates from a study of T cell responses to AZD1222 COVID-19 vaccine. Study in general: Pooling of second doses given at about 4 or about 12 weeks was done. Study outcomes and limitations: Sampling that yielded the repertoires occurred only after the peak T cell response. Seropositivity was recorded at baseline in only 6 or 7 AZD1222 recipients. Among spike-specific TCRs, nearly half reportedly target unmutated variant regions.

Data came from immunoSEQ multiplex PCR; TCRdb stores just in-frame clones and leaves some out. The data show 150,000 to 200,000 clones, with roughly nine tenths seen just once and 1.5% to 2% held by the top ten. Sequencing was performed on peripheral blood, taken on day 0 of AZD1222 vaccination. The sequence came from an adult in good health. The gene calls are TRBV20-1 and TRBJ1-1; D unresolved. The CDR3 DNA follows: TGCAGTGCTTCGGGCGATGATGAAGCTTTCTTT. Translating it yields CSASGDDEAFF.